These 24 T cell receptor beta chains were all obtained from the same sample, sequenced in a study of blood T cell repertoires in COVID-19 (dated by TCRdb to the early 2020s). The library came from the immunoSEQ multiplex PCR assay. TCRdb stores this immuneACCESS table with in-frame sequences only. Part of the clones is absent; in the studies checked, under half of the shortfall reflects unresolved V genes, and no reason is known for the rest. The sample data list 300,000 or so clones, and under 95% of these were observed just once. The top ten constitute roughly 2.6% of the sample. The sequencing sample was made of PBMCs or T cells enriched from blood (not recorded which). The receptors originated from a man aged 55 to 69 who had recovered from COVID-19.

The chain joins TRBV3-1 (or the pseudogene TRBV3-2) to TRBJ2-1, with 9 nucleotides matching TRBD2. Per germline, CDR1 LGHDT and CDR2 YNNKEL (reference sequence). There are 15 residues in the CDR3. Germline trimming cut 8 bases from V and 0 bases from J; bases unmatched to any gene: 5. The CDR3 loop is CASRLAGCSYNEQFF. In DNA form, the CDR3 reads TGTGCCAGCCGCCTAGCGGGGTGCTCCTACAATGAGCAGTTCTTC.

This rearrangement joins TRBV6-2 or TRBV6-3 to TRBJ2-2; 7 bases align to TRBD1. This CDR3 is 14 amino acids long. V was clipped by 10 bases and J by 7 bases; unmatched bases: 12. Germline V gives CDR1 MNHEY, CDR2 SVGEGT. CDR3 nucleotide sequence: TGTGCCACCGGCCCAACAGGGGTGGGCGGGGAGCTGTTTTTT. Its protein product is CATGPTGVGGELFF.

The rearrangement uses TRBV10-3 and TRBJ1-1; 8 positions match TRBD1. CDR3 length equals 15 residues. Germline trimming cut 2 bases from V and 4 bases from J; bases unmatched to any gene: 6. CDR1 and CDR2 from the germline V gene are ENHRY and SYGVKD. CDR3 DNA sequence: TGTGCCATCAGTGAGCCCGGACAGGGCGTCACTGAAGCTTTCTTT. Protein: CAISEPGQGVTEAFF.

The rearrangement joins TRBV27 to TRBJ2-3; D is ambiguous. The V and J ends lost 3 bases and 2 bases respectively, with 3 bases between them. The germline gives CDR1 MNHEY, CDR2 SMNVEV (reference sequence). This CDR3 has 12 amino acids. The CDR3: CASSFNTDTQYF. Here the CDR3 DNA reads TGTGCCAGCAGTTTTAACACAGATACGCAGTATTTT.

This clone was observed a single time. The chain is built from TRBV2 and TRBJ1-6; D might be TRBD1 (6 bases). The CDR3 totals 14 residues. Trimming pared 4 bases from V and 7 bases from J, leaving 11 bases between. The germline CDR1 and CDR2 sequences are SNHLY and FYNNEI. The CDR3 DNA sequence: TGTGCCAGCAGTGTAGAGGGACAAAATTCACCCCTCCACTTT. Its translation is CASSVEGQNSPLHF.

This chain joins TRBV9 and TRBJ2-1, with no clear D. This CDR3 is 15 amino acids long. Germline V CDR1 and CDR2: SGDLS, YYNGEE. V was clipped by 0 bases and J by 2 bases, with 9 bases between them. CDR3 DNA sequence: TGTGCCAGCAGCGTAGCGGGTAGCCCCTACAATGAGCAGTTCTTC. Encoded protein: CASSVAGSPYNEQFF.

The V gene is TRBV5-1, the J gene TRBJ2-1, with 7 bases that match TRBD2. The V gene's germline CDR1 is SGHRS and CDR2 YFSETQ. V was clipped by 1 base and J by 8 bases; unmatched bases: 6. This CDR3 has 14 residues. The CDR3 reads CASSLKTSVHEQFF. The DNA for the CDR3 is TGCGCCAGCAGCTTGAAAACTAGCGTCCATGAGCAGTTCTTC.

CDR3 sequence reads: CASSVVGGATDTQYF. The CDR3 DNA reads as TGTGCCAGCAGCGTAGTCGGGGGGGCCACAGATACGCAGTATTTT. This chain links TRBV9 with TRBJ2-3, with 8 positions matching TRBD2. Losses at the gene ends were 0 bases for V and 2 bases for J; bases not matched to a gene: 2. Per germline, CDR1 SGDLS and CDR2 YYNGEE. The length of the CDR3 is 15 residues. Full variable domain (outside the CDR3, taken from reference TRBV9 and TRBJ2-3): DSGVTQTPKHLITATGQRVTLRCSPRSGDLSVYWYQQSLDQGLQFLIQYYNGEERAKGNILERFSAQQFPDLHSELNLSSLELGDSALYFCASSVVGGATDTQYFGPGTRLTVL.

This chain connects TRBV24-1 to TRBJ1-2; 9 bases are a match to TRBD1. The CDR3 loop spans 16 amino acids. Losses at the gene ends were 3 bases for V and 5 bases for J; bases not matched to a gene: 9. The germline V gene has CDR1 KGHDR and CDR2 SFDVKD. In DNA form, the CDR3 reads TGTGCCACCAGTGATAAGGGACAGGGAGAGAAGTATGGCTACACCTTC. This encodes CATSDKGQGEKYGYTF.

This clone was detected only once. This rearrangement joins TRBV19 to TRBJ2-2, with TRBD2 identical over 10 bases. The germline V gene encodes CDR1 LNHDA and CDR2 SQIVND (reference sequence). The CDR3 is 20 residues long. With 10 bases clipped from V and 1 base from J, the junction kept 21 bases outside the gene matches. DNA of the CDR3: TGTGCCAACCTAACTAGCGGGACGTTTTGGGACCCCCAGAACACCGGGGAGCTGTTTTTT. It specifies CANLTSGTFWDPQNTGELFF.

The V and J genes are TRBV25-1 and TRBJ1-2; D remains ambiguous. V shed 6 bases and J shed 4 bases, with 9 bases lying between them. Germline lookup yields CDR1 MGHDK and CDR2 SYGVNS. The CDR3 runs 12 residues. The CDR3 DNA is TGTGCCAGCAGGCTGGACTTCTATGGCTACACCTTC. Its protein is CASRLDFYGYTF.

With respect to this clone: Other DNA sequences in this specimen translate into the identical CDR3. This rearrangement joins TRBV7-8 to TRBJ2-7; TRBD2 matches 10 bases. The J segment lost 4 bases and the V segment lost 1 base, leaving 4 bases of the junction unmatched. CDR1 is SGHVS and CDR2 is FQNEAQ in the germline V gene. CDR3 size: 15 residues. CDR3 DNA sequence: TGTGCCAGCAGCTTAGTTCTAGCGGGAGTGTACGAGCAGTACTTC. It is translated as CASSLVLAGVYEQYF.

This rearrangement joins TRBV19 to TRBJ1-4, with 9 bases that match TRBD1. V lost 6 bases to trimming and J lost 7 bases; unmatched junction nucleotides: 6. Germline loops: CDR1 LNHDA, CDR2 SQIVND (reference sequence). The CDR3 totals 14 residues. CDR3 sequence: CASSRTGESEKLFF. CDR3 bases: TGTGCCAGTAGCCGGACAGGGGAGAGTGAAAAACTGTTTTTT.

The rearrangement links TRBV5-5 to TRBJ2-7, with 10 bases aligning to TRBD1. The CDR3 runs 14 residues. Germline V gene data show CDR1 as SGHKS and CDR2 as YYEKEE (reference sequence). After removal of 3 bases from V and 4 bases from J, the junction contained 4 bases not matched to a gene. CDR3 sequence reads: CASSWGQGSYEQYF. CDR3 nucleotide sequence: TGTGCCAGCAGCTGGGGACAGGGGAGTTACGAGCAGTACTTC.

The gene calls are TRBV27 and TRBJ2-7; TRBD2 agrees at 12 bases. After removal of 3 bases from V and 2 bases from J, the junction contained 5 bases not matched to a gene. The CDR3 length is 16 residues. CDR1 is MNHEY, CDR2 SMNVEV, per germline (reference sequence). The CDR3 spells CASSFRGLAGTYEQYF. In DNA form, the CDR3 reads TGTGCCAGCAGTTTCCGGGGACTAGCGGGTACCTACGAGCAGTACTTC.

The rearrangement joins TRBV2 to TRBJ2-2, with 8 positions matching TRBD2. CDR3 length equals 15 residues. With 7 bases clipped from V and 1 base from J, the junction kept 5 bases outside the gene matches. The germline V gene encodes CDR1 SNHLY and CDR2 FYNNEI. CDR3 nucleotide sequence: TGTGCCAGCACAGGTACTAGCGGGAACACCGGGGAGCTGTTTTTT. Protein sequence: CASTGTSGNTGELFF.

The gene calls are TRBV7-9 and TRBJ2-2; D may be TRBD1 (6 bases). The germline V gene encodes CDR1 SEHNR and CDR2 FQNEAQ (reference sequence). Trimming removed 5 bases from V and 4 bases from J, with 11 bases in between. This CDR3 region has 14 residues. In DNA form, the CDR3 reads TGTGCCAGCAGCGCCTACAGGGTCACCGGGGAGCTGTTTTTT. Translated: CASSAYRVTGELFF.

V gene TRBV24-1 combines with J gene TRBJ1-6; D not certain. V shed 4 bases and J shed 7 bases, with 10 bases lying between them. The CDR3 runs to 14 residues. The germline V gene has CDR1 KGHDR and CDR2 SFDVKD. The CDR3 spells CATSDPWENSPLHF. CDR3 nucleotides: TGTGCCACCAGTGACCCCTGGGAGAATTCACCCCTCCACTTT.

The V and J genes are TRBV15 and TRBJ1-1, with a tentative D call TRBD1 (5 bases). The CDR3 totals 14 residues. V dropped 0 bases and J dropped 6 bases, with 11 bases sitting between them. Germline V CDR1 and CDR2: LNHNV, YYDKDF (reference sequence). CDR3 nucleotides: TGTGCCACCAGCAGAGACACAACGGGGGCTGAAGCTTTCTTT. Protein product: CATSRDTTGAEAFF.

This chain uses TRBV5-4 with TRBJ2-5; TRBD2 matches at 10 bases. The germline CDR1 and CDR2 sequences are SGHNT and YYREEE (reference sequence). The V segment lost 8 bases and the J segment 2 bases; nucleotides outside the gene matches: 9. CDR3 size: 15 residues. The CDR3 reads CASHSGGRLQETQYF. In DNA, the CDR3 is TGTGCCAGTCATAGCGGGGGGCGTCTACAAGAGACCCAGTACTTC.

This rearrangement joins TRBV11-2 to TRBJ2-5; 7 bases agree with TRBD2. This CDR3 spans 16 amino acids. J gave up 4 bases and V 5 bases, and 13 bases lay outside the gene matches. Germline CDR1 is SGHAT and CDR2 is FQNNGV. The CDR3 coding sequence is TGTGCCAGCAGCCCCCGCCCCCTAGCGGAAGTAGAGACCCAGTACTTC. Protein sequence: CASSPRPLAEVETQYF.

The chain employs TRBV5-1 and TRBJ2-2, with 10 bases that match TRBD2. This CDR3 contains 16 residues. V shed 0 bases, J shed 4 bases, and the junction held 3 bases outside the gene matches. Germline V lookup: CDR1 SGHRS, CDR2 YFSETQ. CDR3 residues: CASSLASGGATGELFF. In nucleotides, the CDR3 is TGCGCCAGCAGCTTGGCTAGCGGGGGAGCCACCGGGGAGCTGTTTTTT.

The chain has TRBV7-8 and TRBJ1-3; a possible D gene is TRBD1 (5 bases). Trimming left V 5 bases short and J 0 bases short, with 14 bases between. The CDR3 spans 16 residues. Germline CDR1 and CDR2: SGHVS and FQNEAQ. CDR3 residues: CASSPPGLSSGNTIYF. Written as DNA, the CDR3 is TGTGCCAGCAGCCCGCCGGGACTGAGCTCTGGAAACACCATATATTTT.

This sequence joins TRBV2 and TRBJ2-5; a possible D gene is TRBD2 (6 bases). Germline V gene lookup returns CDR1 SNHLY and CDR2 FYNNEI. The V end was cut by 6 bases, the J end by 2 bases, with 16 bases between. The CDR3 totals 15 residues. The CDR3 DNA is TGTGCCAGCAGAGCTGACGGGAGAAAACAAGAGACCCAGTACTTC. It specifies CASRADGRKQETQYF.